Listed here are 26 T cell receptor beta chains from one sample, sequenced in a study of T cells in Graves' hyperthyroidism and ophthalmopathy. TCR beta CDR3 regions were amplified from RNA. First-round RT-PCR of the TCR CDR3 relied on the HTBI primer set. One entry per CDR3 protein, called by TCRdb with MiXCR from the multiplex PCR reads. The data show around 600,000 distinct CDR3 sequences, roughly 15% seen once. The sequenced sample was blood. Every receptor here comes from a woman aged 40 to 50 with Graves' ophthalmopathy.

This CDR3 is CASSTTENTEAFF. The CDR3 region has the DNA TGTGCCAGCAGTACGACAGAAAACACTGAAGCTTTCTTT. V and J are TRBV5-8 and TRBJ1-1, with a tentative D call TRBD1 (5 bases). Germline-derived CDR1 and CDR2 are SGHTS and YDEGEE. With 5 bases removed from V and 2 bases from J, the gap between germline ends came to 10 bases. The CDR3 loop spans 13 amino acids.

The chain has TRBV6-1 and TRBJ2-7; tentative D call: TRBD1 (6 bases). The CDR3 loop spans 14 amino acids. Germline values: CDR1 MNHNS, CDR2 SASEGT. Trimming removed 2 bases at V and 5 bases at J, with 13 bases between. CDR3 residues: CASSEQGRGNEQYF. The CDR3 region has the DNA TGTGCCAGCAGTGAACAGGGTAGGGGGAACGAGCAGTACTTC.

The chain joins TRBV19 to TRBJ2-1; D might be TRBD2 (5 bases). Trimming stripped 3 bases from V and 0 bases from J, with 18 bases between. CDR1 and CDR2 from the germline V gene are LNHDA and SQIVND (reference sequence). The CDR3 covers 18 residues. The CDR3 nucleotides are TGTGCCAGTAGTATGCAGTCGGTAAGCGGAGACTCCTACAATGAGCAGTTCTTC. Translation: CASSMQSVSGDSYNEQFF.

This clonotype was seen many times. The J gene is TRBJ2-1, the V gene TRBV6-1; 10 nucleotides agree with TRBD2. The V gene's germline CDR1 is MNHNS and CDR2 SASEGT. V was clipped by 9 bases and J by 0 bases; unmatched bases: 8. The CDR3 covers 16 residues. The CDR3 here is CASPLAGNPSYNEQFF. CDR3 sequence (DNA): TGTGCCAGTCCACTAGCGGGGAATCCCTCCTACAATGAGCAGTTCTTC.

This clonotype was observed a few times. The chain links TRBV25-1 to TRBJ2-5; D gene ambiguous. V was shortened by 5 bases and J by 1 base, with 14 bases between the two germline ends. The germline V gene encodes CDR1 MGHDK and CDR2 SYGVNS. This CDR3 is built from 15 residues. The CDR3, as DNA: TGTGCCAGCAGTCGAGCCGGCTTTGTCCAAGAGACCCAGTACTTC. The encoded protein is CASSRAGFVQETQYF.

The table lists this clonotype with many counts. The chain recombines TRBV9 with TRBJ2-7, with 8 bases fitting TRBD1. This CDR3 spans 14 amino acids. From germline, CDR1 is SGDLS and CDR2 YYNGEE. V lost 3 bases to trimming and J lost 3 bases; unmatched junction nucleotides: 5. CDR3: CASSATGEVYEQYF. The CDR3 nucleotides read TGTGCCAGCAGCGCGACAGGGGAAGTCTACGAGCAGTACTTC.

The genes are TRBV30 and TRBJ1-2; D remains unclear. Trimming took 0 bases from V and 5 from J, leaving 7 bases between them. The germline gives CDR1 GTSNPN, CDR2 SVGIG (reference sequence). The CDR3 runs 12 residues. The CDR3 loop is CAWSVRGYGYTF. CDR3 in DNA: TGTGCCTGGAGTGTCAGAGGGTATGGCTACACCTTC.

The J gene is TRBJ2-1, the V gene TRBV10-3; TRBD2 is a possible D gene (5 bases). Germline V gene data show CDR1 as ENHRY and CDR2 as SYGVKD. V lost 6 bases and J 0 bases, leaving 9 bases between the germline ends. This CDR3 contains 14 residues. The CDR3 DNA sequence: TGTGCCATCAGACGGGAAAACTCCTACAATGAGCAGTTCTTC. Amino acid sequence: CAIRRENSYNEQFF.

This clonotype was recorded at least ten times. This chain joins TRBV2 and TRBJ2-2; the D is unclear. In germline, CDR1 is SNHLY, CDR2 FYNNEI. Trimming stripped 4 bases from V and 1 base from J, with 4 bases between. The CDR3 extends over 13 amino acids. The CDR3 sequence: CASSGENTGELFF. CDR3 sequence (DNA): TGTGCCAGCAGTGGCGAGAACACCGGGGAGCTGTTTTTT.

This clonotype was detected a few times. This sequence joins TRBV9 and TRBJ2-2, with 7 bases lining up with TRBD1. Trimming took 0 bases from V and 0 from J; bases not matched to a gene: 8. Germline lookup yields CDR1 SGDLS and CDR2 YYNGEE. This CDR3 spans 18 amino acids. The CDR3 loop is CASSVGFLGQANTGELFF. For the CDR3, the DNA is TGTGCCAGCAGCGTAGGGTTTTTAGGACAGGCGAACACCGGGGAGCTGTTTTTT.

The chain employs TRBV4-1 and TRBJ2-3; 8 nucleotides line up with TRBD2. J was trimmed by 2 bases and V by 3 bases; bases with no gene match: 4. This CDR3 spans 15 amino acids. CDR1 and CDR2 from the germline V gene are MGHRA and YSYEKL. The CDR3 DNA sequence: TGCGCCAGCAGCCATATACTAGCGGACACAGATACGCAGTATTTT. Translated: CASSHILADTDTQYF.

This clonotype was seen repeatedly, ten times or more. The V call is TRBV5-1, the J call TRBJ1-1, with D unresolved. The CDR3 covers 15 residues. Germline values: CDR1 SGHRS, CDR2 YFSETQ. V gave up 0 bases and J gave up 1 base, with 10 bases separating them. CDR3 in amino acids: CASSLDPGTNTEAFF. CDR3 coding DNA: TGCGCCAGCAGCTTGGATCCGGGAACGAACACTGAAGCTTTCTTT.

The genes are TRBV6-1 and TRBJ2-7; 9 positions match TRBD2. The CDR3 is made up of 14 amino acids. V was clipped by 6 bases and J by 6 bases; unmatched bases: 9. Germline lookup yields CDR1 MNHNS and CDR2 SASEGT. The CDR3 sequence is CASRRSGSGSEQYF. In nucleotides, the CDR3 is TGTGCCAGCAGACGTAGCGGGAGTGGTTCCGAGCAGTACTTC.

With regard to this clonotype: It may be a read error: a sequence one base away is much more abundant. The CDR3 coding sequence is TGTGCCAGCAGTTACGGGAATCGGGGCGGGAGTAAGGGGACCCAGTACTTC. Protein sequence: CASSYGNRGGSKGTQYF. The chain recombines TRBV6-2 or TRBV6-3 with TRBJ2-5; 7 bases are shared with TRBD2. CDR1 and CDR2 from the germline V gene are MNHEY and SVGEGT. This CDR3 has 17 amino acids. J was trimmed by 7 bases and V by 2 bases; bases with no gene match: 16.

This clonotype occurred many times. The rearrangement links TRBV20-1 to TRBJ1-1, with 10 bases fitting TRBD1. V gave up 6 bases and J gave up 3 bases; unmatched junction bases: 4. This CDR3 has 13 amino acids. Germline V gives CDR1 DFQATT, CDR2 SNEGSKA (reference sequence). Here the CDR3 reads CSARQGAYTEAFF. CDR3 bases: TGCAGTGCCCGACAGGGGGCGTACACTGAAGCTTTCTTT.

This clonotype was recorded many times. The chain employs TRBV11-1 and TRBJ2-1, with 10 positions matching TRBD2. CDR3 length equals 15 residues. Germline trimming cut 5 bases from V and 6 bases from J; bases unmatched to any gene: 7. Germline values: CDR1 SGHAT, CDR2 FQDESV (reference sequence). The CDR3 here is CASSREGLALNEQFF. CDR3 coding DNA: TGTGCCAGCAGCCGGGAGGGACTAGCGCTCAATGAGCAGTTCTTC. The full variable domain, with the rest looked up from reference TRBV11-1 and TRBJ2-1, is EAEVAQSPRYKITEKSQAVAFWCDPISGHATLYWYRQILGQGPELLVQFQDESVVDDSQLPKDRFSAERLKGVDSTLKIQPAELGDSAMYLCASSREGLALNEQFFGPGTRLTVL.

This chain links TRBV30 with TRBJ2-5, with TRBD1 identical over 8 bases. The CDR3 totals 12 residues. Germline loops: CDR1 GTSNPN, CDR2 SVGIG (reference sequence). V lost 4 bases to trimming and J lost 7 bases; unmatched junction nucleotides: 5. CDR3 sequence (DNA): TGTGCCTGGATGCAGGGGGCAGTGACCCAGTACTTC. Encoded protein: CAWMQGAVTQYF.

This clonotype has a handful of counts. The V and J genes are TRBV28 and TRBJ1-2; a weak D match, TRBD1 (5 bases). Germline CDR1 is MDHEN and CDR2 is SYDVKM. Trimming pared 5 bases from V and 10 bases from J, leaving 11 bases between. The length of the CDR3 is 11 residues. CDR3 DNA: TGTGCCAGCAGTCAAAGGGGATTCTACACCTTC. This encodes CASSQRGFYTF.

This clonotype was observed at least ten times. The chain joins TRBV7-9 to TRBJ2-1; 9 bases map to TRBD1. The length of the CDR3 is 14 residues. The germline V gene encodes CDR1 SEHNR and CDR2 FQNEAQ (reference sequence). Trimming took 6 bases from V and 8 from J; bases not matched to a gene: 8. Here the CDR3 reads CASSQGQGLHEQFF. The CDR3 DNA is TGTGCCAGCAGTCAGGGACAGGGTTTACATGAGCAGTTCTTC.

This rearrangement joins TRBV30 to TRBJ1-1, with D possibly matching TRBD1 (6 bases). Trimming cost V 8 bases and J 2 bases, with 15 bases left between them. CDR1 and CDR2 (germline): GTSNPN, SVGIG (reference sequence). This CDR3 has 13 amino acids. The CDR3 region is CARRAGANTEAFF. The CDR3 nucleotides are TGTGCCCGTCGGGCAGGGGCAAACACTGAAGCTTTCTTT.

This clonotype was observed a few times. The chain employs TRBV29-1 and TRBJ2-3, with D tentatively TRBD1 (6 bases). The V gene lost 5 bases and the J gene lost 3 bases, with 15 bases spanning the gap. Germline lookup yields CDR1 SQVTM and CDR2 ANQGSEA. This CDR3 comprises 14 residues. The chain's CDR3 is CSVNTGTTTDTQYF. The CDR3 DNA reads as TGCAGCGTTAACACAGGGACGACGACAGATACGCAGTATTTT.

The J gene is TRBJ2-1, the V gene TRBV27; TRBD2 matches 9 bases. The germline V gene has CDR1 MNHEY and CDR2 SMNVEV (reference sequence). This CDR3 has 14 amino acids. V trimming: 3 bases; J trimming: 9 bases; junction bases outside the gene matches: 6. The CDR3: CASSFAGGASEQFF. For the CDR3, the DNA is TGTGCCAGCAGTTTCGCGGGGGGGGCCAGTGAGCAGTTCTTC.

V usage is TRBV29-1 and J usage is TRBJ1-1; D possibly corresponds to TRBD1 (5 bases). The CDR3 sequence is 12 residues long. CDR1 SQVTM and CDR2 ANQGSEA come from the germline V gene. V was cut by 7 bases and J by 9 bases, with 18 bases left in between. The CDR3, as DNA: TGCAGCGCCTCGGGGGAAGGGAGGAAAGCTTTCTTT. It is translated as CSASGEGRKAFF. The full variable domain, completed using reference TRBV29-1 and TRBJ1-1, is SAVISQKPSRDICQRGTSLTIQCQVDSQVTMMFWYRQQPGQSLTLIATANQGSEATYESGFVIDKFPISRPNLTFSTLTVSNMSPEDSSIYLCSASGEGRKAFFGQGTRLTVV.

The table lists this clonotype with a few counts. This rearrangement joins TRBV6-1 to TRBJ2-5, with 8 bases matching TRBD2. Germline assignment: CDR1 MNHNS and CDR2 SASEGT. With V trimmed by 10 bases and J by 3 bases, 19 bases remained unmatched. CDR3 length: 17 residues. The CDR3: CATGPGFGTSHKETQYF. CDR3 DNA: TGTGCCACGGGGCCAGGGTTCGGGACTAGTCACAAAGAGACCCAGTACTTC.

The sample holds many counts of this clonotype. V gene TRBV5-5 combines with J gene TRBJ2-1; 11 nucleotides agree with TRBD1. CDR1 is SGHKS, CDR2 YYEKEE, per germline (reference sequence). After removal of 3 bases from V and 8 bases from J, the junction contained 7 bases not matched to a gene. This CDR3 has 15 amino acids. The CDR3: CASSSRDRGYYEQFF. The DNA of the CDR3 is TGTGCCAGCAGCTCGCGGGACAGGGGGTATTATGAGCAGTTCTTC. Variable domain in full (rest from reference TRBV5-5 and TRBJ2-1): DAGVTQSPTHLIKTRGQQVTLRCSPISGHKSVSWYQQVLGQGPQFIFQYYEKEERGRGNFPDRFSARQFPNYSSELNVNALLLGDSALYLCASSSRDRGYYEQFFGPGTRLTVL.

This clonotype came up many times. The CDR3 reads CASNGQGGNQPQHF. In nucleotides, the CDR3 is TGTGCCAGCAATGGACAGGGTGGCAATCAGCCCCAGCATTTT. The chain carries TRBV28 and TRBJ1-5, with 8 nucleotides matching TRBD1. Trimming cost V 7 bases and J 2 bases; bases outside gene matches: 4. CDR1 MDHEN and CDR2 SYDVKM come from the germline V gene. The CDR3 is 14 amino acids.